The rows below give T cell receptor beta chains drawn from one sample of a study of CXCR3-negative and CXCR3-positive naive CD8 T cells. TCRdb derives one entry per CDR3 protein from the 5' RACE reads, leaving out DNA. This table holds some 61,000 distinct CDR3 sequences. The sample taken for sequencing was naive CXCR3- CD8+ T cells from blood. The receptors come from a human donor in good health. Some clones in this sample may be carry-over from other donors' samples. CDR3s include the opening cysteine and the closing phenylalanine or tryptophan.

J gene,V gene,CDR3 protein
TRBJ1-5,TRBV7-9,CASSSPTGGNQPQHF
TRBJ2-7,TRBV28,CASSLGKAYEQYF
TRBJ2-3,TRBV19,CASSATMGPDTQYF
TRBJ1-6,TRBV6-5,CASSYSLGSLSYNSPLHF
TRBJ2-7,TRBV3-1,CASSQRILGFDEQYF
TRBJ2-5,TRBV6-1,CASSEGWVFEETQYF
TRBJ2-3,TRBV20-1,CSARPATGEYWTDTQYF
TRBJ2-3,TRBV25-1,CASSSRQLRLAGDGTDTQYF
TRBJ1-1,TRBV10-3,CAISPQGYDTEAFF
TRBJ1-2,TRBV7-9,CASSPTFEAGYTF
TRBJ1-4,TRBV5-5,CASSTRDTYPFEKLFF
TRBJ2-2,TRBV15,CATSRDRVATGELFF
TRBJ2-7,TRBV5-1,CASSWPGTGGYEQYF
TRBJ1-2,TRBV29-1,CSVPEGPNGYTF
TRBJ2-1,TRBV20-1,CSARDPGGDEQFF
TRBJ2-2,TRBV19,CASAIGSTGELFF
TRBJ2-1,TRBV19,CASSITGGSYNEQFF
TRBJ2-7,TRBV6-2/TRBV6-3,CASSNGGPYYEQYF
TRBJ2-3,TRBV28,CASSWVGTSGDTQYF
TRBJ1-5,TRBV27,CASSLSWDGEYQPQHF
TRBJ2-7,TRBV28,CASSLRALSSYEQYF
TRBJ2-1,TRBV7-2,CASSPRDWAYNEQFF
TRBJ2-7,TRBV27,CASRIGQGVSYEQYF
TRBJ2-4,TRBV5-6,CASSPGTVKNIQYF
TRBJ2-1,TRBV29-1,CSELISYNEQFF
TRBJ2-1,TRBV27,CASRGLAGGTSSYNEQFF
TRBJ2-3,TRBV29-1,CSVVTSGADTDTQYF
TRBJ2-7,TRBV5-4,CASSSGPPYEQYF
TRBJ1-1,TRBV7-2,CPREGGPRAFF
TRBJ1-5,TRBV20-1,CSVKTGNQPQHF
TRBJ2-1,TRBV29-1,CSAVPWGTSGDHNEQFF
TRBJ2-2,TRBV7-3,CASSPHGPGLDTGELFF
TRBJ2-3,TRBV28,CASSSYRLAGGSGDTQYF
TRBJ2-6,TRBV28,CASSPRLSGANVLTF
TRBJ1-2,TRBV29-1,CSVALTDSGYTF
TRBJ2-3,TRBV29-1,CSVEDMGSDMQYF
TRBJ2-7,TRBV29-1,CSVESPTGGLSYEQYF
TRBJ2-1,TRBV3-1,CASSQTSGGYNEQFF
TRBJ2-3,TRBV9,CASSVANYPSTDTQYF
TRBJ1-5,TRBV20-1,CSARGAGWPLSNQPQHF
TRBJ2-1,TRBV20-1,CSATPGWDRAYNEQFF
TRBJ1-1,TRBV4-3,CASRGGRWLREGDRGPPEAFF